These 4 T cell receptor beta chains were all obtained from the same sample, sequenced in a study of shared clonotypes between healthy human individuals. Some clones are missing from TCRdb's copy, which holds only in-frame ones; the method was immunoSEQ multiplex PCR. The sample records 2.3 million or so clones, over 90% being singletons. The sequenced sample consisted of naive CD4+ T cells from PBMCs. The subset: CD45RA+ positively selected. All receptors come from a man in his late teens or twenties in good health. Some clones in this sample may be carry-over from other donors' samples.

The V and J genes are TRBV7-2 and TRBJ2-7, with a tentative D call TRBD1 (5 bases). V lost 4 bases, J lost 0 bases, and 10 bases lay in between. CDR1 SGHTA and CDR2 FQGNSA come from the germline V gene. CDR3 length: 14 residues. CDR3 bases: TGTGCCAGCAGCTCCCCAGACAGCTCCTACGAGCAGTACTTC. It yields the protein CASSSPDSSYEQYF.

V usage is TRBV28 and J usage is TRBJ2-3; the D is unclear. The length of the CDR3 is 12 residues. Deletions cut 2 bases from V and 10 bases from J, with 10 bases between. Germline values: CDR1 MDHEN, CDR2 SYDVKM. CDR3 bases: TGTGCCAGCAGTTTACCGCTTCTTCCGCAGTATTTT. Residues: CASSLPLLPQYF.

The J gene is TRBJ1-2, the V gene TRBV6-1, with 10 bases that match TRBD1. With V trimmed by 1 base and J by 8 bases, 10 bases remained unmatched. There are 16 residues in the CDR3. CDR1 and CDR2 (germline): MNHNS, SASEGT. This CDR3 is CASSEVGQGKSRGYTF. DNA of the CDR3: TGTGCCAGCAGTGAAGTGGGACAGGGGAAGTCAAGGGGCTACACCTTC.

The genes are TRBV18 and TRBJ2-5; the D is unclear. The germline V and J ends were trimmed by 5 bases and 2 bases, with 6 bases remaining between them. CDR1 and CDR2 from the germline V gene are KGHSH and LQKENI. This CDR3 region has 12 residues. This chain's CDR3 is CASSYRQETQYF. In DNA, the CDR3 is TGTGCCAGCTCATACCGACAAGAGACCCAGTACTTC.